Each of the 20 T cell receptor beta chains below was sequenced from the same sample in a study of cytotoxic CD8 clonotypes in ibrutinib-treated CLL. Assay: immunoSEQ multiplex PCR; the TCRdb copy retains only in-frame clones and omits some. This table has roughly 60,000 clones, approximately 71% appearing once. Sequences were derived from PBMCs, sampled after 12 months of ibrutinib treatment. The receptors derive from a human donor with chronic lymphocytic leukemia.

The V and J genes are TRBV30 and TRBJ1-4, with no clear D. The length of the CDR3 is 14 residues. V dropped 0 bases and J dropped 3 bases, with 8 bases sitting between them. Germline CDR1 reads GTSNPN; CDR2 reads SVGIG (reference sequence). CDR3 DNA: TGTGCCTGGAGTGTACGACCGTCTAATGAAAAACTGTTTTTT. Encoded protein: CAWSVRPSNEKLFF.

The chain links TRBV6-6 to TRBJ1-2; D is undetermined. V was shortened by 2 bases and J by 3 bases, with 4 bases between the two germline ends. Germline loops: CDR1 MNHNY, CDR2 SVGAGI (reference sequence). The CDR3 has 12 residues. For the CDR3, the DNA is TGTGCCAGCAGTTACAGGGACTATGGCTACACCTTC. Translating gives CASSYRDYGYTF.

The chain uses TRBV27 and TRBJ2-7; maybe TRBD1 (6 bases). The CDR3 length is 14 residues. Deletions cut 3 bases from V and 7 bases from J, with 16 bases between. Germline CDR1 MNHEY, CDR2 SMNVEV (reference sequence). CDR3 nucleotides: TGTGCCAGCAGTTTTGGGGGCAGGGATGGAGAGCAGTACTTC. Translating it yields CASSFGGRDGEQYF.

Turning to this clone: At one of its ends the junction is not consistent with the germline gene, which may arise from a read error. The chain combines TRBV15 with TRBJ1-2; no reliable D call. CDR1 is LNHNV, CDR2 YYDKDF, per germline (reference sequence). CDR3 length: 13 amino acids. The CDR3 reads CATSRDLDALPYF. Here the CDR3 DNA reads TGTGCCACCAGCAGAGATCTGGACGCCCTCCCCTACTTC.

This chain connects TRBV18 to TRBJ2-1, with D unresolved. CDR1 and CDR2 from the germline V gene are KGHSH and LQKENI. Between the trimmed V and J ends, which lost 0 bases and 8 bases, there was a span of 5 bases. The CDR3 is 12 amino acids. CDR3 protein: CASSPPLYEQFF. CDR3 bases: TGTGCCAGCTCACCACCGTTGTATGAGCAGTTCTTC.

The CDR3 DNA sequence: TGCAGCGTGTATAGATCAGATACGCAGTATTTT. Protein product: CSVYRSDTQYF. This sequence joins TRBV29-1 and TRBJ2-3; D remains ambiguous. CDR1 is SQVTM and CDR2 is ANQGSEA in the germline V gene. The length of the CDR3 is 11 residues. Trimming removed 6 bases from V and 4 bases from J, with 8 bases in between.

This rearrangement joins TRBV6-1 to TRBJ2-7; D call uncertain. CDR1 MNHNS and CDR2 SASEGT come from the germline V gene. This CDR3 spans 14 amino acids. Trimming took off 6 bases at V and 2 bases at J, with 14 bases between the two ends. The CDR3 DNA follows: TGTGCCAGCAGCAAAAAAAATTCTCCCTACGAGCAGTACTTC. Translated, it gives CASSKKNSPYEQYF.

The chain employs TRBV28 and TRBJ2-1; D assignment may be TRBD1 or TRBD2 (5 bases each). Germline CDR1 MDHEN, CDR2 SYDVKM. Trimming removed 6 bases at V and 2 bases at J, with 11 bases between. The CDR3 sequence is 14 residues long. The DNA for the CDR3 is TGTGCCAGCAGGGGGACCAGCACCTACAATGAGCAGTTCTTC. Translating it yields CASRGTSTYNEQFF.

The rearrangement links TRBV4-3 to TRBJ2-7; 10 bases agree with TRBD2. V shed 3 bases and J 3 bases; nucleotides not matched to a gene: 8. Germline-derived CDR1 and CDR2 are LGHNA and YSLEER. CDR3 length equals 16 residues. DNA of the CDR3: TGCGCCAGCAGCCAGACGGCCGGGACTAGCGTCTACGAGCAGTACTTC. Encoded protein: CASSQTAGTSVYEQYF.

J is TRBJ1-2 and V is TRBV30, with 10 bases matching TRBD1. This CDR3 comprises 15 residues. V dropped 3 bases and J dropped 7; count of bases not matched to a gene: 11. The germline V gene has CDR1 GTSNPN and CDR2 SVGIG (reference sequence). The CDR3 sequence: CAWSALGTGESGYTF. DNA of the CDR3: TGTGCCTGGAGCGCGCTTGGGACAGGGGAAAGTGGCTACACCTTC.

V usage is TRBV5-6 and J usage is TRBJ2-1; 13 bases fit TRBD2. The V gene end was trimmed by 3 bases and the J gene end by 6 bases; junction bases not matched to a gene: 6. The germline CDR1 and CDR2 sequences are SGHDT and YYEEEE. This CDR3 spans 16 amino acids. This CDR3 reads CASSWMGLAGPNEQFF. The CDR3, as DNA: TGTGCCAGCAGCTGGATGGGACTAGCGGGACCCAATGAGCAGTTCTTC.

The chain is built from TRBV27 and TRBJ2-6; 7 bases match TRBD1. J gave up 0 bases and V 5 bases, and 7 bases lay outside the gene matches. There are 17 residues in the CDR3. Germline values: CDR1 MNHEY, CDR2 SMNVEV (reference sequence). The CDR3 nucleotides read TGTGCCAGCAGTACTGACAGGGTGGGCTCTGGGGCCAACGTCCTGACTTTC. It translates to CASSTDRVGSGANVLTF.

This chain joins TRBV4-2 and TRBJ1-1; 7 positions match TRBD1. This CDR3 is built from 15 residues. V lost 2 bases, J lost 0 bases, and 3 bases stayed unmatched. Germline lookup yields CDR1 LGHNA and CDR2 YNFKEQ. The CDR3, as DNA: TGTGCCAGCAGCCAAACGGGACAGTTGAACACTGAAGCTTTCTTT. Translating gives CASSQTGQLNTEAFF.

The table lists this clone with a few counts. The genes are TRBV2 and TRBJ1-2, with D uncertain. Deletions cut 4 bases from V and 1 base from J, with 10 bases between. This CDR3 is built from 14 residues. Germline values: CDR1 SNHLY, CDR2 FYNNEI. The CDR3 DNA reads as TGTGCCAGCAGTGGTAGTACTTTTAACTATGGCTACACCTTC. As protein: CASSGSTFNYGYTF.

This clone was detected once. This chain uses TRBV4-3 with TRBJ1-2; 8 nucleotides line up with TRBD1. The junction had 6 bases not matched to a gene; V was cut back by 1 base and J by 2 bases. The CDR3 runs to 16 residues. Germline values: CDR1 LGHNA, CDR2 YSLEER. The CDR3 region has the DNA TGCGCCAGCAGCCAAGCGGGTGGGACAGGCAACTATGGCTACACCTTC. Translated: CASSQAGGTGNYGYTF.

V gene TRBV19 combines with J gene TRBJ2-1; 8 bases line up with TRBD2. This CDR3 is built from 14 residues. The germline CDR1 and CDR2 sequences are LNHDA and SQIVND (reference sequence). Trimming cost V 3 bases and J 7 bases; bases outside gene matches: 5. The CDR3 bases are TGTGCCAGTAGTATTACCGGGAGGGGAAATGAGCAGTTCTTC. This gives the protein CASSITGRGNEQFF.

This clone was counted only a few times. The chain employs TRBV7-3 and TRBJ2-2; 7 positions agree with TRBD1. The CDR3 consists of 18 residues. Germline trimming cut 3 bases from V and 3 bases from J; bases unmatched to any gene: 13. Germline-derived CDR1 and CDR2 are SGHTA and FQGTGA. The CDR3 loop is CASSLWAPAGGDTGELFF. Written as DNA, the CDR3 is TGTGCCAGCAGCTTGTGGGCCCCTGCAGGGGGAGACACCGGGGAGCTGTTTTTT.

This sequence joins TRBV6-6 and TRBJ1-2, with TRBD1 as a possible D gene (5 bases). V was pared by 6 bases and J by 7 bases, with 15 bases between. CDR3 length: 13 residues. Germline CDR1 is MNHNY and CDR2 is SVGAGI (reference sequence). The CDR3 here is CASRATGVGGYTF. The DNA for the CDR3 is TGTGCCAGCAGGGCCACAGGCGTTGGTGGCTACACCTTC.

The V and J genes are TRBV7-3 and TRBJ2-1; no definite D call. The CDR3 length is 15 residues. Trimming removed 2 bases at V and 6 bases at J, with 14 bases between. CDR1 is SGHTA and CDR2 is FQGTGA in the germline V gene. CDR3 region: CASSLRPLGANEQFF. In nucleotides, the CDR3 is TGTGCCAGCAGCTTACGCCCCCTGGGCGCCAATGAGCAGTTCTTC.

This clone was seen a single time. This chain links TRBV6-1 with TRBJ1-2; D is possibly TRBD1 (5 bases). Trimming stripped 6 bases from V and 4 bases from J, with 9 bases between. Looked up from germline, CDR1 is MNHNS and CDR2 is SASEGT. The CDR3 contains 12 residues. CDR3 protein: CASRAGAYGYTF. CDR3 coding DNA: TGTGCCAGCAGGGCCGGGGCCTATGGCTACACCTTC.